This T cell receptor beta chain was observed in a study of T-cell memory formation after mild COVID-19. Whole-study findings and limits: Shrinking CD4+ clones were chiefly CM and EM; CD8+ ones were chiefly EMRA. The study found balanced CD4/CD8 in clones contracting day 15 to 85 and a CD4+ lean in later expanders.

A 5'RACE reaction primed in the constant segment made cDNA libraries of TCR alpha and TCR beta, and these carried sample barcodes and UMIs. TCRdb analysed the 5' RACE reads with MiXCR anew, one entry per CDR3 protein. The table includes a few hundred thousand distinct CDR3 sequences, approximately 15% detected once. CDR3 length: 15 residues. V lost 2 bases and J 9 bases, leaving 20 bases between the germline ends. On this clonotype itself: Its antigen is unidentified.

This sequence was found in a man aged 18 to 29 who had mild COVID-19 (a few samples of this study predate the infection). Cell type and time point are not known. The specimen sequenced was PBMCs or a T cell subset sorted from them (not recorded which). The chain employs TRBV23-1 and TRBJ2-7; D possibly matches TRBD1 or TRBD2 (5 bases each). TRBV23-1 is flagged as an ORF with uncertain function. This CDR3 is CASSQPPWGSPGQYF. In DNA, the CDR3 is TGCGCCAGCAGTCAACCGCCTTGGGGGTCCCCAGGGCAGTACTTC.